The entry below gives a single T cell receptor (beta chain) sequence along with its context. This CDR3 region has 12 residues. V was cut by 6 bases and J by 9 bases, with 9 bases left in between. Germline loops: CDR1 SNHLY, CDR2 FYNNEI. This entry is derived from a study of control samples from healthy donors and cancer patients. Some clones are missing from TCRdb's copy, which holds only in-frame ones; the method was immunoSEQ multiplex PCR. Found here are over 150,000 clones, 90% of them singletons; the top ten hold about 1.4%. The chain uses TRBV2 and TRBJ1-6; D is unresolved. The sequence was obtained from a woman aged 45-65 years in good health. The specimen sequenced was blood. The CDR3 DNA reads TGTGCCAGCAGAGACGGGGTTTCACCCCTCCACTTT. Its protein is CASRDGVSPLHF.